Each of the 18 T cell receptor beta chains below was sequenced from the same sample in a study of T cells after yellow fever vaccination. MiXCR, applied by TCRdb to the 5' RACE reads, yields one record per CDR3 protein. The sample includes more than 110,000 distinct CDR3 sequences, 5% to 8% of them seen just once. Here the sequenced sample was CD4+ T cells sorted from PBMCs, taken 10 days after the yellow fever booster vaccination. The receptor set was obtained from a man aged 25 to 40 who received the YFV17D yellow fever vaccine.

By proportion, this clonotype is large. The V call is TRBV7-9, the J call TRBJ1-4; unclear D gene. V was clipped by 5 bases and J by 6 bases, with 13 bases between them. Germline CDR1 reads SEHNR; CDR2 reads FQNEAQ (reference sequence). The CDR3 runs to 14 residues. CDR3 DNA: TGTGCCAGCAGCAAGCGGAGGGAGGATGAAAAACTGTTTTTT. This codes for CASSKRREDEKLFF.

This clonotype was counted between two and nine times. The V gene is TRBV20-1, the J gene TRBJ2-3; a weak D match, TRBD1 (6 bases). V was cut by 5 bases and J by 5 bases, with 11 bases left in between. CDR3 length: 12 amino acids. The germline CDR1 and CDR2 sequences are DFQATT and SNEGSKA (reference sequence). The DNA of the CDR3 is TGCAGTGCTGAACAAGGGGGAGATACGCAGTATTTT. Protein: CSAEQGGDTQYF.

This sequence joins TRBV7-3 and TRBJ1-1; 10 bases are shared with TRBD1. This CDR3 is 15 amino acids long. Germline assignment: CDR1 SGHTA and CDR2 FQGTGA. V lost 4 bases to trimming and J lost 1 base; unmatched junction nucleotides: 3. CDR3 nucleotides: TGTGCCAGCAGCTCCGGACAGGGGGGGAACACTGAAGCTTTCTTT. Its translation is CASSSGQGGNTEAFF.

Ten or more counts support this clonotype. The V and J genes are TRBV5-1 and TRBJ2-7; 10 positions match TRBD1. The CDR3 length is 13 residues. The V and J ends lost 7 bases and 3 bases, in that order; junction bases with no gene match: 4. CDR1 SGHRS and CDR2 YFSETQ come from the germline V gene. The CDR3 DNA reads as TGCGCCAGCTACCGGGACAGGGGCTACGAGCAGTACTTC. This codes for CASYRDRGYEQYF.

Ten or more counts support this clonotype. The DNA for the CDR3 is TGTGCCAGCAGTTTAGAGGGGTCCGGGGAGCTGTTTTTT. The encoded protein is CASSLEGSGELFF. The chain has TRBV12-3 or TRBV12-4 and TRBJ2-2, with D perhaps TRBD1 (5 bases). This CDR3 is 13 amino acids long. V lost 1 base and J lost 6, with 6 bases in between.

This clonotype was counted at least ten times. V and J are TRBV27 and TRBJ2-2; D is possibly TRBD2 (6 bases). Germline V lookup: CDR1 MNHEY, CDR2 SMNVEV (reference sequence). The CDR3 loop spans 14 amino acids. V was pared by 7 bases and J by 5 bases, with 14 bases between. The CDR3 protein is CASTKNSGTGELFF. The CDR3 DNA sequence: TGTGCCAGCACCAAAAATAGCGGAACCGGGGAGCTGTTTTTT.

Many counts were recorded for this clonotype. The CDR3 nucleotides read TGTGCCAGCAGCCAAGAGGTGCACGAGCAGTACTTC. This sequence encodes CASSQEVHEQYF. The V and J genes are TRBV3-1 and TRBJ2-7; D is uncertain. The V gene lost 0 bases and the J gene lost 5 bases, with 5 bases spanning the gap. The CDR3 is 12 residues long. Per the germline V gene, CDR1 is LGHDT and CDR2 is YNNKEL (reference sequence).

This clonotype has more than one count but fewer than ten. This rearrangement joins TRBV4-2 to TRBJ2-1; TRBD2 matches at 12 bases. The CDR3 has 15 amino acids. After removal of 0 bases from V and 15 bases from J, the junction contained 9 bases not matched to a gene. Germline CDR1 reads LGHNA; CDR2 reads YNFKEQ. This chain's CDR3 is CASSQDILAGGLPFF. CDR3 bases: TGTGCCAGCAGCCAAGATATTCTAGCGGGAGGGTTGCCGTTCTTC.

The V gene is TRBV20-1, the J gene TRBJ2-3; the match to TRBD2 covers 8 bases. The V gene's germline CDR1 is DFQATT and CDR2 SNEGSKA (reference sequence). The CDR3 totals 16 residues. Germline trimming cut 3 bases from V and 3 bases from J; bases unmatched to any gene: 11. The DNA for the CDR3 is TGCAGTGCTAGGGGGACTAGTACGGGAACTACAGATACGCAGTATTTT. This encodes CSARGTSTGTTDTQYF.

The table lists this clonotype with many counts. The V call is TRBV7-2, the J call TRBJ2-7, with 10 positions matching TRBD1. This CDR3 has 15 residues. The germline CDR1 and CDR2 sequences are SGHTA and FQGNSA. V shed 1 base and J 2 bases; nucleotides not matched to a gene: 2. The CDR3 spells CASSLGTGGTYEQYF. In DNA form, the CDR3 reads TGTGCCAGCAGCTTAGGGACAGGGGGTACCTACGAGCAGTACTTC.

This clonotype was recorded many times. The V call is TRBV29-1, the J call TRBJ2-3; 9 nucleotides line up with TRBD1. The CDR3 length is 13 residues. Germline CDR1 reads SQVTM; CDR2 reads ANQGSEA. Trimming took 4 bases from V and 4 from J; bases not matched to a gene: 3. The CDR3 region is CSVAQGAPDTQYF. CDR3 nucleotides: TGCAGCGTTGCACAGGGGGCCCCAGATACGCAGTATTTT.

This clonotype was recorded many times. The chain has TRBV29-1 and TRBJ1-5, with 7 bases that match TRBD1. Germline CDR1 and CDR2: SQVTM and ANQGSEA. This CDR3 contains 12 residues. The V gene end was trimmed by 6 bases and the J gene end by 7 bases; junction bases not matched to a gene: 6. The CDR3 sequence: CSVATGQQPQHF. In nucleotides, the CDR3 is TGCAGCGTAGCGACAGGGCAGCAGCCCCAGCATTTT.

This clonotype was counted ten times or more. This CDR3 reads CASSLAPSGNTIYF. CDR3 bases: TGTGCCAGCAGTTTAGCCCCCTCTGGAAACACCATATATTTT. V usage is TRBV12-3 or TRBV12-4 and J usage is TRBJ1-3; unclear D gene. This CDR3 comprises 14 residues. Trimming took off 0 bases at V and 0 bases at J, with 3 bases between the two ends.

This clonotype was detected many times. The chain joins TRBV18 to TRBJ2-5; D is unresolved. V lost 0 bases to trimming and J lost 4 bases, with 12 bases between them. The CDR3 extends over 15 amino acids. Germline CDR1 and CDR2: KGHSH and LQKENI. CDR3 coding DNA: TGTGCCAGCTCACCACCCGACCGCGGCCGAGAGACCCAGTACTTC. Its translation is CASSPPDRGRETQYF.

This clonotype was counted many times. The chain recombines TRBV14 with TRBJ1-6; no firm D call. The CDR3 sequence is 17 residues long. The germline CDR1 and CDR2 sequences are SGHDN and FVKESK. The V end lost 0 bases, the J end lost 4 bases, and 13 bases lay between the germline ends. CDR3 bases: TGTGCCAGCAGCCAAGATCATCGGCTCAAATATAATTCACCCCTCCACTTT. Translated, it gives CASSQDHRLKYNSPLHF.

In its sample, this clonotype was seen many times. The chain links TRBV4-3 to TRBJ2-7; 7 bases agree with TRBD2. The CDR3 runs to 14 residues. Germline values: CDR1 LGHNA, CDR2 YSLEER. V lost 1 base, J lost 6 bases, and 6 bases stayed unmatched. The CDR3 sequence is CASSQGGGSGEQYF. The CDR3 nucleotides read TGCGCCAGCAGCCAAGGAGGCGGGAGTGGCGAGCAGTACTTC.

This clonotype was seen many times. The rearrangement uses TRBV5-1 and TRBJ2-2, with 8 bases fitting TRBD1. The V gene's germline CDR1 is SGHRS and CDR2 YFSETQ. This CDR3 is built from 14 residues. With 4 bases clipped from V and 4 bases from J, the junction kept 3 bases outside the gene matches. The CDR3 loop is CASSRTGFTGELFF. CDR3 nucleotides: TGCGCCAGCAGCCGGACAGGGTTCACCGGGGAGCTGTTTTTT.

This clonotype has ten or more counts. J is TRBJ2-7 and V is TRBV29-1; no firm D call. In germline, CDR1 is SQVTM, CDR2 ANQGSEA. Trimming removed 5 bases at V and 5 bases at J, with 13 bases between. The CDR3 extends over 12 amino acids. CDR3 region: CSVRPTRHEQYF. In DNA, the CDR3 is TGCAGCGTTAGGCCAACCCGCCACGAGCAGTACTTC.